Shown below are 6 T cell receptor beta chains from a single sample sequenced in a study of cytomegalovirus exposure and HLA in healthy donors. The PCR contained 60 Vbeta and 13 Jbeta primers. Sequencing used immunoSEQ multiplex PCR; TCRdb keeps in-frame clones, though not all of them. The data show 110,000 to 150,000 clones, more than 65% seen once. Input material: PBMCs. These receptors were taken from a woman under 40 in good health and CMV-seronegative.

V and J are TRBV11-3 and TRBJ1-1; D remains unclear. CDR3 size: 12 residues. CDR1 and CDR2 (germline): SGHNT, YENEEA. V shed 4 bases and J shed 5 bases, with 8 bases lying between them. CDR3 loop: CASSYTGTEAFF. CDR3 sequence (DNA): TGTGCCAGCAGCTACACGGGGACTGAAGCTTTCTTT.

Note on this clone: The junction and the germline gene differ at one end; a read error may be behind it. The chain couples TRBV7-3 to TRBJ1-5; D ambiguous. The CDR3 runs to 13 residues. Germline assignment: CDR1 SGHTA and CDR2 FQGTGA. The CDR3 here is CASSLTANQPQHF. The DNA of the CDR3 is TGTGCCAGCAGTTTAACAGCGAATCAGCCCCAGCATTTT. Looking up the rest from reference TRBV7-3 and TRBJ1-5 gives the full variable domain: GAGVSQTPSNKVTEKGKYVELRCDPISGHTALYWYRQSLGQGPEFLIYFQGTGAADDSGLPNDRFFAVRPEGSVSTLKIQRTERGDSAVYLCASSLTANQPQHFGDGTRLSIL.

The chain is built from TRBV5-4 and TRBJ1-4, with D hard to call. The CDR3 runs to 16 residues. V lost 2 bases, J lost 3 bases, and 14 bases lay in between. Germline CDR1 reads SGHNT; CDR2 reads YYREEE (reference sequence). CDR3 sequence reads: CASSLGGFAANEKLFF. In DNA form, the CDR3 reads TGTGCCAGCAGCTTAGGAGGGTTTGCGGCTAATGAAAAACTGTTTTTT.

This clone has more than one count but fewer than ten. The chain couples TRBV9 to TRBJ1-3, with D maybe TRBD1 (6 bases). With 0 bases removed from V and 4 bases from J, the gap between germline ends came to 8 bases. The CDR3 runs 14 residues. Germline CDR1 and CDR2: SGDLS and YYNGEE. CDR3 in amino acids: CASSVAGVGNTIYF. CDR3 DNA sequence: TGTGCCAGCAGCGTAGCAGGGGTAGGAAACACCATATATTTT.

The V gene is TRBV7-3, the J gene TRBJ1-2, with TRBD1 matching over 9 bases. CDR1 is SGHTA and CDR2 is FQGTGA in the germline V gene. CDR3 size: 13 residues. Trimming cost V 4 bases and J 4 bases; bases outside gene matches: 1. CDR3 loop: CASSSDRGYGYTF. Written as DNA, the CDR3 is TGTGCCAGCAGCTCGGACAGGGGCTATGGCTACACCTTC.

The rearrangement joins TRBV20-1 to TRBJ2-1, with D unclear. Germline V gives CDR1 DFQATT, CDR2 SNEGSKA (reference sequence). This CDR3 region has 11 residues. V lost 2 bases and J 7 bases, leaving 6 bases between the germline ends. The CDR3 region has the DNA TGCAGTGCTAGACTGAGGAATGAGCAGTTCTTC. This encodes CSARLRNEQFF.